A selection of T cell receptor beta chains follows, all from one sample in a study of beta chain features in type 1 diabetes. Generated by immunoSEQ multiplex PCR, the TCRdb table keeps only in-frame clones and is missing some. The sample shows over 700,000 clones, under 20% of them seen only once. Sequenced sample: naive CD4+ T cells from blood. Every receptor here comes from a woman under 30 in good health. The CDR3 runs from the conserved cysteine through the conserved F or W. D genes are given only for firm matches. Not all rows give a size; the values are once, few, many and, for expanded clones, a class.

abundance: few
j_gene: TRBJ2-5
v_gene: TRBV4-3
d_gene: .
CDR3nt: TGCGCCAGCAGCCAAGTTCGGCCGTTAGAGACCCAGTACTTC
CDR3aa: CASSQVRPLETQYF

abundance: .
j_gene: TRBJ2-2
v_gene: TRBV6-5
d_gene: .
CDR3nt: TGTGCCAGCAGGGGATTCTCAGGACACACCGGGGAGCTGTTTTTT
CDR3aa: CASRGFSGHTGELFF

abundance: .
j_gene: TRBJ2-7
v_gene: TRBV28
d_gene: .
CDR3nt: TGTGCCAGCAGCTCAACAGGGTACGAGCAGTACTTC
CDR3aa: CASSSTGYEQYF

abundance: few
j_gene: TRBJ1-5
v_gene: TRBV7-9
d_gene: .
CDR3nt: TGTGCCAGCAGCTTAGATGTGACCAATCAGCCCCAGCATTTT
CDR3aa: CASSLDVTNQPQHF

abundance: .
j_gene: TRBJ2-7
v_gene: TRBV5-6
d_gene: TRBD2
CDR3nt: TGTGCCAGCAGCTTGGGACGCCCCTTCGGGCGGGAGGGATCCTACGAGCAGTACTTC
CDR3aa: CASSLGRPFGREGSYEQYF

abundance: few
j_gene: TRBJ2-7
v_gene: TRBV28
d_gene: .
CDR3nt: TGTGCCAGCCGCCGGAGGGCCCAGAGCTCCTACGAGCAGTACTTC
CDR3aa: CASRRRAQSSYEQYF

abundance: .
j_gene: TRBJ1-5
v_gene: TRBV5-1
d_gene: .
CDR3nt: TGCGCCAGCAGCTTGGGGGTCGATCAGCCCCAGCATTTT
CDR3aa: CASSLGVDQPQHF

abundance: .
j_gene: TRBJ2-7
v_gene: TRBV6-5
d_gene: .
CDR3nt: TGTGCCAGCAGTTACTCTACGGCATACACAGTCTACGAGCAGTACTTC
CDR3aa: CASSYSTAYTVYEQYF

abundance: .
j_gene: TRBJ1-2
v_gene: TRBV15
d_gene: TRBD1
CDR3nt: TGTGCCACCAGCAGAGGCAGGGGGAATGGCTACACCTTC
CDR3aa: CATSRGRGNGYTF

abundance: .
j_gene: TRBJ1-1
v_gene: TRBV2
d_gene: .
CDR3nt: TGTGCCAGCAGGATGGGCTGGGGGAACACTGAAGCTTTCTTT
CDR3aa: CASRMGWGNTEAFF

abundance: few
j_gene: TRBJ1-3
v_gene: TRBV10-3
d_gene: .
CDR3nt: TGTGGGTGCGGGTCTGGAAACACCATATATTTT
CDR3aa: CGCGSGNTIYF

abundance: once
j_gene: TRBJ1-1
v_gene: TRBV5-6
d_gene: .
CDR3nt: TGTGCCAGCAGCCCCAGACACATCATGAACACTGAAGCTTTCTTT
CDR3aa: CASSPRHIMNTEAFF

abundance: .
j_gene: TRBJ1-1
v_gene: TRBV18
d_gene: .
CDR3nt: TGTGCCAGCTCCCCGCCAGGGAACAGGAACACTGAAGCTTTCTTT
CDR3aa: CASSPPGNRNTEAFF

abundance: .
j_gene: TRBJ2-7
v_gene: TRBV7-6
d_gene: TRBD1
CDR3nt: TGTGCCAGCAGCTTATCGCCGGGACAGGGATCGGGTGAGCAGTACTTC
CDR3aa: CASSLSPGQGSGEQYF

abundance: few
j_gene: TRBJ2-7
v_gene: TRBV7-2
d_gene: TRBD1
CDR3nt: TGTGCCAGCAGCATACAGGGGCCTCATTCCTACGAGCAGTACTTC
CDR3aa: CASSIQGPHSYEQYF

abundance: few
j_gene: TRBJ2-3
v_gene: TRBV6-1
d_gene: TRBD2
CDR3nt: TGTGCCAGCAGTGAAACTAGCGGGAGGGGCACAGATACGCAGTATTTT
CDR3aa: CASSETSGRGTDTQYF

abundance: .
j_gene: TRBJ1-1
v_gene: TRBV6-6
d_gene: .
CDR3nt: TGTGCCAGCAGGGAGCTCAACACTGAAGCTTTCTTT
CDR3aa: CASRELNTEAFF

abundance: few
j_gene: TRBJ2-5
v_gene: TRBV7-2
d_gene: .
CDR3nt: TGTGCCAGCAGCTTAGGGACATCGCCCCAGTACTTC
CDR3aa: CASSLGTSPQYF

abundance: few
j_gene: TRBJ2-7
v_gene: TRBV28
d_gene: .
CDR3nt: TGTGCCAGCAGTTCCCAGGCTTTCAGGGGAGTCGTCTACGAGCAGTACTTC
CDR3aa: CASSSQAFRGVVYEQYF

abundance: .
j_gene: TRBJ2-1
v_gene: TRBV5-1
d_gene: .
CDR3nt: TGCGCCAGCAGCGGCGTGGGTAATGAGCAGTTCTTC
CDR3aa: CASSGVGNEQFF

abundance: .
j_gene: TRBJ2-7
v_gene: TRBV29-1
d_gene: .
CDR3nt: TGCAGCGTTACGGAACCGGGGGATCGTGTCTCCTACGAGCAGTACTTC
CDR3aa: CSVTEPGDRVSYEQYF

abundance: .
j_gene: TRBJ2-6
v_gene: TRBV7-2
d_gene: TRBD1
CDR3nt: TGTGCCAGCAGCTTGAGGCAACAGGGGTTGTTGGCTGGGGCCAACGTCCTGACTTTC
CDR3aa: CASSLRQQGLLAGANVLTF

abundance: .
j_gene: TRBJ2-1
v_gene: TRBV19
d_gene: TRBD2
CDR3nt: TGTGCCAGTAGTTACTTAGCGGGGAACAATGAGCAGTTCTTC
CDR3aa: CASSYLAGNNEQFF

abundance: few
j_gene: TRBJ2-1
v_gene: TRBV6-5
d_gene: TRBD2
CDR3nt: TGTGCCATCACGGCGGGAGCAGAAAATGAGCAGTTCTTC
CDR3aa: CAITAGAENEQFF

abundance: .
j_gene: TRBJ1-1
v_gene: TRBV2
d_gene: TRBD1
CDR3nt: TGTGCCAGCAGTCTTTTCGGGACAGGGGGCGCGGCTTTCTTT
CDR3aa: CASSLFGTGGAAFF

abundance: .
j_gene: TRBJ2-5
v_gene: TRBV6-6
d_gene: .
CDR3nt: TGTGCCAGCAGTTACGATCTGACGACAGAGACCCAGTACTTC
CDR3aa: CASSYDLTTETQYF

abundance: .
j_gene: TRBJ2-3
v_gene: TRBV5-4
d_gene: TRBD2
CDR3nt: TGTGCCAGCAGCTCGCCCGGACTAGCAGCAACAGATACGCAGTATTTT
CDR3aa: CASSSPGLAATDTQYF

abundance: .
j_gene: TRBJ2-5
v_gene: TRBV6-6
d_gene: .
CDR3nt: TGTGCCAGCAGCCTAGACAGAAACCAAGAGACCCAGTACTTC
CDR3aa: CASSLDRNQETQYF

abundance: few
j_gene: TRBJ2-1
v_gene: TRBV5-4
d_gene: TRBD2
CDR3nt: TGTGCCAGCATCCCAGGGGCTAGCGGGAGCGATGAGCAGTTCTTC
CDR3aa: CASIPGASGSDEQFF

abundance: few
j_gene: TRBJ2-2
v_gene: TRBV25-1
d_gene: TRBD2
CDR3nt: TGTGCCAGCACGGGACTAGCGGGAGGGACCGGGGAGCTGTTTTTT
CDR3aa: CASTGLAGGTGELFF

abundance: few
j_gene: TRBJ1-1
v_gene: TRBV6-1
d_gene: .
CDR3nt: TGTGCCAGCAGTGCCGCAGGGAACATGAACACTGAAGCTTTCTTT
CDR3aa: CASSAAGNMNTEAFF

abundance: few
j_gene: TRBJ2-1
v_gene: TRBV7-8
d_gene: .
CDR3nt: TGTGCCAGCAGCCCGGTACCGGGAACGAACTACAATGAGCAGTTCTTC
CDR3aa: CASSPVPGTNYNEQFF

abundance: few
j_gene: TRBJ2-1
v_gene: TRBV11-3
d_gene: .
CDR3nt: TGTGCCAGCCGGCGGTCGGTTTTGGGGGTCAATGAGCAGTTCTTC
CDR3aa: CASRRSVLGVNEQFF

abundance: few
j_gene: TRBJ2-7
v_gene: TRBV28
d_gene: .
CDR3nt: TGTGCCACCACGAGAAGCCACTACGAGCAGTACTTC
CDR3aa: CATTRSHYEQYF

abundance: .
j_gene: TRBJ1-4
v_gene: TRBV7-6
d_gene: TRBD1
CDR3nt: TGTGCCAGCAGCTTACGTCCGGGACAGGGGGGAGAAAAACTGTTTTTT
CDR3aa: CASSLRPGQGGEKLFF

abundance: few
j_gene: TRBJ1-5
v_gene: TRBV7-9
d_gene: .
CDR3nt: TGTGCCAGCAGCTTATTCCGGGGACCTCAGCTTAATCAGCCCCAGCATTTT
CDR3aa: CASSLFRGPQLNQPQHF

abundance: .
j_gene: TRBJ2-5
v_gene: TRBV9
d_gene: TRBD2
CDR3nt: TGTGCCAGCAGCGTATCAGCGGGAGCCCTAGAGACCCAGTACTTC
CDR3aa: CASSVSAGALETQYF

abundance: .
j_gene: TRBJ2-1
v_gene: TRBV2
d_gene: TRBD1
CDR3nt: TGTGCCAGCAGTGCGGAGGGCAGCAGGGGGCATGAGCAGTTCTTC
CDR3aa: CASSAEGSRGHEQFF

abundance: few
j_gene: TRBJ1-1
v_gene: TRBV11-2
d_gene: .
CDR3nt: TGTGCCAGCAGCTTAAACAGAGACCGGAACACTGAAGCTTTCTTT
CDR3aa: CASSLNRDRNTEAFF

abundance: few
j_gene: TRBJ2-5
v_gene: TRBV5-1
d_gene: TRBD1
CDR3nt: TGCGCCAGCAGCCGGGGACAGTACCAAGAGACCCAGTACTTC
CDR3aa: CASSRGQYQETQYF

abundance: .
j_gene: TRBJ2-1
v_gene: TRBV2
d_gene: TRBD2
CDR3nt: TGTGCCAGCCGCAGTTCGGGACTAGCGGGAGCCTTCTCCTACAATGAGCAGTTCTTC
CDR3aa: CASRSSGLAGAFSYNEQFF

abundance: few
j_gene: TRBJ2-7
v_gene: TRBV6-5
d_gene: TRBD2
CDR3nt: TGTGCCAGCAGTTACTCGGGGACTAGTTTCTACGAGCAGTACTTC
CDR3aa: CASSYSGTSFYEQYF

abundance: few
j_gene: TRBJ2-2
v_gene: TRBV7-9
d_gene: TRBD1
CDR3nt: TGTGCCAGCAGCTCCGCGCTCGGGACAGAGAACACCGGGGAGCTGTTTTTT
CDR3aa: CASSSALGTENTGELFF

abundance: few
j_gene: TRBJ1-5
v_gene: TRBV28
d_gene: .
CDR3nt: TGTGCCAGCAGTTTAACCCCCCCGGGGCAGCCCCAGCATTTT
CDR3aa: CASSLTPPGQPQHF

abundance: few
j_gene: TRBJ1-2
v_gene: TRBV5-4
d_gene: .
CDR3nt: TGTGCCAGCAGCTTGGTCGGAGGAAACTATGGCTACACCTTC
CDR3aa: CASSLVGGNYGYTF

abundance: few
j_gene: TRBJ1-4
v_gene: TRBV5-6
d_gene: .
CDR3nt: TGTGCCAGCAGCCTAGATAGACAAAAACTGTTTTTT
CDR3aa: CASSLDRQKLFF

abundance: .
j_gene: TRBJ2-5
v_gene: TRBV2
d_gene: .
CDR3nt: TGTGCCACGTCCTATAGAGAGACCCAGTACTTC
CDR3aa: CATSYRETQYF

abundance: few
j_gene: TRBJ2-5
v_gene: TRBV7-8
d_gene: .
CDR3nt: TGTGCCAGCAGCTCAGCCCCGGGTGTGGAGACCCAGTACTTC
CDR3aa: CASSSAPGVETQYF

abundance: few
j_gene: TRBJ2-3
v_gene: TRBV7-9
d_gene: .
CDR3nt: TGTGCCAGCAGTCTTACGACTAGAACGGCAGATACGCAGTATTTT
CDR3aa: CASSLTTRTADTQYF

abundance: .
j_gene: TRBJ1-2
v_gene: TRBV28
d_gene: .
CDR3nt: TGTGCCAGCAGTCGAATGGTCTACACCTTC
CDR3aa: CASSRMVYTF

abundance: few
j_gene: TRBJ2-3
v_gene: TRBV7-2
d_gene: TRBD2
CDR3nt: TGTGCCAGCAGCCCCGGACTAGCGGGAGGATTAGGGACAGATACGCAGTATTTT
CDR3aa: CASSPGLAGGLGTDTQYF

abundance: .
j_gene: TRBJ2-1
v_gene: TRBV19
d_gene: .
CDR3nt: TGTGCCAGTAGTCCCGACAGCTACAATGAGCAGTTCTTC
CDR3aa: CASSPDSYNEQFF

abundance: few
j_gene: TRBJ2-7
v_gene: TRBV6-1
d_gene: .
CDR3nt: TGTGCCATCTCGGCGCTTTACGAGCAGTACTTC
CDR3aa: CAISALYEQYF